The 9 T cell receptor beta chains reported below all come from one sample, sequenced in a study of a mutant IDH1 vaccine in newly diagnosed glioma. Measured with immunoSEQ multiplex PCR; TCRdb has only the in-frame clones, and not every one. The sample has tens of thousands of clones; around three fifths are singletons. No antigen has been identified for these receptors. Indicated time point: week 47, end of study. Vaccinated patients received 300 ug of mutant IDH1 20-mer peptide per dose, with topical imiquimod. The sample consisted of peripheral blood mononuclear cells (PBMCs), taken from a glioma patient whose treatment included an IDH1 peptide vaccine. The origin of the receptors is a man in his forties with glioma. Some clones in this sample may be carry-over from other donors' samples.

The V gene is TRBV7-9, the J gene TRBJ2-3; weak D call: TRBD2 (5 bases). Germline V gene sequence: CDR1 SEHNR, CDR2 FQNEAQ (reference sequence). The CDR3 covers 13 residues. V lost 1 base to trimming and J lost 11 bases, with 13 bases between them. The CDR3 region has the DNA TGTGCCAGCAGCTTAGAGACTAACTTGGGGCAGTATTTT. Residues: CASSLETNLGQYF.

The chain recombines TRBV9 with TRBJ2-5; D gene uncertain. Germline values: CDR1 SGDLS, CDR2 YYNGEE. There are 15 residues in the CDR3. V was cut by 0 bases and J by 5 bases, with 14 bases left in between. CDR3 sequence: CASSVGAGAMETQYF. The CDR3 DNA follows: TGTGCCAGCAGCGTAGGCGCAGGAGCTATGGAGACCCAGTACTTC.

This chain links TRBV6-1 with TRBJ1-6; D unresolved. The CDR3 is 14 amino acids. V was trimmed by 3 bases and J by 5 bases, leaving 8 bases between them. Looked up from germline, CDR1 is MNHNS and CDR2 is SASEGT. This CDR3 reads CASSERLNNSPLHF. In nucleotides, the CDR3 is TGTGCCAGCAGTGAGAGGCTGAATAATTCACCCCTCCACTTT.

The chain joins TRBV7-8 to TRBJ1-1; the D gene is possibly TRBD1 (5 bases). Germline CDR1 and CDR2: SGHVS and FQNEAQ. The CDR3 has 16 amino acids. Trimming cost V 2 bases and J 8 bases, with 21 bases left between them. For the CDR3, the DNA is TGTGCCAGCAGCTTAACGGGGTCGAGGGGAGTGGTGGAAGCTTTCTTT. It translates to CASSLTGSRGVVEAFF. The full variable domain, rest sourced from reference TRBV7-8 and TRBJ1-1, is GAGVSQSPRYKVAKRGQDVALRCDPISGHVSLFWYQQALGQGPEFLTYFQNEAQLDKSGLPSDRFFAERPEGSVSTLKIQRTQQEDSAVYLCASSLTGSRGVVEAFFGQGTRLTVV.

This clone occurred a few times. The chain recombines TRBV19 with TRBJ1-5, with TRBD1 matching 8 bases. The germline V gene encodes CDR1 LNHDA and CDR2 SQIVND (reference sequence). V lost 3 bases, J lost 0 bases, and 7 bases stayed unmatched. This CDR3 has 17 residues. CDR3 loop: CASSMRTGLNSNQPQHF. In nucleotides, the CDR3 is TGTGCCAGTAGTATGAGGACAGGGTTAAATAGCAATCAGCCCCAGCATTTT.

The CDR3 region has the DNA TGTGCCTGGGGTAGGGCTTACGAGCAGTACTTC. Residues: CAWGRAYEQYF. The chain combines TRBV30 with TRBJ2-7, with no clear D. Trimming removed 5 bases from V and 4 bases from J, with 9 bases in between. The CDR3 sequence is 11 residues long. Germline V gives CDR1 GTSNPN, CDR2 SVGIG (reference sequence).

The J gene is TRBJ1-5, the V gene TRBV19; 7 bases line up with TRBD1. There are 15 residues in the CDR3. V dropped 1 base and J dropped 6; count of bases not matched to a gene: 6. Germline V CDR1 and CDR2: LNHDA, SQIVND (reference sequence). In DNA, the CDR3 is TGTGCCAGTAGTATAGTCGAGGGGGCGGGTCAGCCCCAGCATTTT. Protein product: CASSIVEGAGQPQHF.

This clone came up a few times. The chain uses TRBV6-1 and TRBJ1-3; no clear D. Trimming took off 6 bases at V and 4 bases at J, with 4 bases between the two ends. In germline, CDR1 is MNHNS, CDR2 SASEGT. The CDR3 length is 11 residues. The CDR3 protein is CASRQGNTIYF. CDR3 DNA sequence: TGTGCCAGCAGGCAGGGAAACACCATATATTTT.

This clone occurred a few times. The chain combines TRBV10-1 with TRBJ2-1; D call uncertain. This CDR3 contains 14 residues. V was pared by 0 bases and J by 8 bases, with 11 bases between. Per the germline V gene, CDR1 is WNHNN and CDR2 is SYGVQD (reference sequence). CDR3 protein: CASSESMGLDEQFF. The CDR3 nucleotides are TGCGCCAGCAGTGAGTCGATGGGGTTGGATGAGCAGTTCTTC.